The 18 T cell receptor beta chains below come from one sample, sequenced in a study of blood T cell repertoires in COVID-19. Sequenced by immunoSEQ multiplex PCR; TCRdb stores in-frame clones only, minus some. The repertoire holds 85,000 to 120,000 clones, with over 65% as singletons. Sequenced: peripheral blood. These receptors all come from a human donor in a cohort sampled during active COVID-19.

The V call is TRBV7-9, the J call TRBJ2-3; 10 bases fit TRBD2. The trim removed 4 bases at V and 0 bases at J, leaving 4 bases unmatched. The CDR3 runs to 16 residues. Germline V gene sequence: CDR1 SEHNR, CDR2 FQNEAQ (reference sequence). CDR3: CASSSIAGGSTDTQYF. DNA of the CDR3: TGTGCCAGCAGCTCCATAGCGGGGGGCAGCACAGATACGCAGTATTTT.

The chain carries TRBV4-3 and TRBJ1-5, with D unclear. This CDR3 spans 15 amino acids. V shed 1 base and J shed 5 bases, with 12 bases lying between them. Germline assignment: CDR1 LGHNA and CDR2 YSLEER. CDR3 amino acids: CASSQVLKSDQPQHF. CDR3 DNA sequence: TGCGCCAGCAGCCAAGTATTAAAGTCGGATCAGCCCCAGCATTTT.

The chain combines TRBV6-5 with TRBJ2-5, with TRBD2 identical over 14 bases. After removal of 6 bases from V and 4 bases from J, the junction contained 4 bases not matched to a gene. Germline CDR1 reads MNHEY; CDR2 reads SVGAGI. This CDR3 contains 15 residues. The DNA for the CDR3 is TGTGCCAGCAGCCAGACTAGCGGGGGGGCAGAGACCCAGTACTTC. Protein product: CASSQTSGGAETQYF.

J is TRBJ2-3 and V is TRBV18; 7 nucleotides line up with TRBD1. The junction had 1 base not matched to a gene; V was cut back by 0 bases and J by 1 base. Germline V gene data show CDR1 as KGHSH and CDR2 as LQKENI. This CDR3 contains 15 residues. The CDR3 region has the DNA TGTGCCAGCTCACCACCCGGGACAGGCACAGATACGCAGTATTTT. Translated, it gives CASSPPGTGTDTQYF.

This clone was picked up one time. The CDR3 DNA sequence: TGTGCCAGCAGCTTTCACGGGTGGAGTAACGGCGGGAGAAACACCATATATTTT. Its protein is CASSFHGWSNGGRNTIYF. The V gene is TRBV7-3, the J gene TRBJ1-3; D gene unclear. Looked up from germline, CDR1 is SGHTA and CDR2 is FQGTGA. The CDR3 has 18 residues. V lost 3 bases, J lost 5 bases, and 23 bases lay in between.

The V gene is TRBV7-9, the J gene TRBJ2-7; D gene uncertain. Germline CDR1 reads SEHNR; CDR2 reads FQNEAQ (reference sequence). This CDR3 has 14 amino acids. Trimming removed 1 base from V and 1 base from J, with 8 bases in between. Written as DNA, the CDR3 is TGTGCCAGCAGCTTAGATGGGCAGTCCTACGAGCAGTACTTC. Translation gives CASSLDGQSYEQYF.

This chain joins TRBV9 and TRBJ1-4, with 7 bases fitting TRBD1. CDR3 size: 15 residues. Germline V gene sequence: CDR1 SGDLS, CDR2 YYNGEE. V lost 4 bases and J lost 4; bases outside the gene matches: 7. The CDR3 DNA reads as TGTGCCAGCAGCACTAGACAGGGCAGTAATGAAAAACTGTTTTTT. Translating it yields CASSTRQGSNEKLFF.

The chain carries TRBV2 and TRBJ1-1, with D perhaps TRBD1 (5 bases). V was trimmed by 2 bases and J by 6 bases, leaving 19 bases between them. This CDR3 comprises 16 residues. In germline, CDR1 is SNHLY, CDR2 FYNNEI. The CDR3 protein is CASSEMSGRGDAEAFF. CDR3 in DNA: TGTGCCAGCAGTGAAATGTCAGGGCGGGGGGACGCTGAAGCTTTCTTT. Full variable domain (missing parts from reference TRBV2 and TRBJ1-1): EPEVTQTPSHQVTQMGQEVILRCVPISNHLYFYWYRQILGQKVEFLVSFYNNEISEKSEIFDDQFSVERPDGSNFTLKIRSTKLEDSAMYFCASSEMSGRGDAEAFFGQGTRLTVV.

V gene TRBV11-2 combines with J gene TRBJ2-3; D might be TRBD2 (6 bases). V was cut by 3 bases and J by 6 bases, with 10 bases left in between. The CDR3 spans 13 residues. CDR1 and CDR2 from the germline V gene are SGHAT and FQNNGV. The CDR3 DNA reads TGTGCCAGCAGCTTGGGGGGTCTTGATACGCAGTATTTT. Amino acid sequence: CASSLGGLDTQYF.

The chain joins TRBV11-2 to TRBJ2-5; 9 nucleotides agree with TRBD2. There are 16 residues in the CDR3. Looked up from germline, CDR1 is SGHAT and CDR2 is FQNNGV. V lost 5 bases to trimming and J lost 7 bases; unmatched junction nucleotides: 14. The CDR3 reads CASSPVPTSGLGTQYF. The CDR3 DNA follows: TGTGCCAGCAGCCCCGTACCGACTAGCGGTCTCGGGACCCAGTACTTC.

The chain has TRBV5-1 and TRBJ1-1; D not resolved. CDR3 length: 17 residues. V lost 0 bases to trimming and J lost 0 bases, with 15 bases between them. Germline loops: CDR1 SGHRS, CDR2 YFSETQ. CDR3 region: CASSLAGGIPMNTEAFF. The CDR3 DNA reads as TGCGCCAGCAGCTTGGCGGGCGGGATACCTATGAACACTGAAGCTTTCTTT.

This clone was detected a few times. The chain joins TRBV9 to TRBJ1-2, with 7 positions matching TRBD1. The CDR3 has 13 residues. Germline values: CDR1 SGDLS, CDR2 YYNGEE. With V trimmed by 4 bases and J by 6 bases, 6 bases remained unmatched. The DNA of the CDR3 is TGTGCCAGCAGCCCACACAGGGGCCATGGCTACACCTTC. Translation: CASSPHRGHGYTF.

The V and J genes are TRBV5-4 and TRBJ1-2; perhaps TRBD1 as D (6 bases). CDR3 length equals 15 residues. In germline, CDR1 is SGHNT, CDR2 YYREEE (reference sequence). V was pared by 3 bases and J by 2 bases, with 14 bases between. Written as DNA, the CDR3 is TGTGCCAGCAGCTCGCCGGGGGGGCCGAACTATGGCTACACCTTC. This codes for CASSSPGGPNYGYTF.

V gene TRBV27 combines with J gene TRBJ2-6, with TRBD1 as a possible D gene (6 bases). V was shortened by 6 bases and J by 0 bases, with 12 bases between the two germline ends. From germline, CDR1 is MNHEY and CDR2 SMNVEV (reference sequence). The CDR3 is made up of 16 amino acids. This CDR3 is CASRRTGTSGANVLTF. As DNA, the CDR3 is TGTGCCAGCAGGCGAACAGGGACCTCTGGGGCCAACGTCCTGACTTTC. The complete variable domain, with remaining parts taken from reference TRBV27 and TRBJ2-6, reads EAQVTQNPRYLITVTGKKLTVTCSQNMNHEYMSWYRQDPGLGLRQIYYSMNVEVTDKGDVPEGYKVSRKEKRNFPLILESPSPNQTSLYFCASRRTGTSGANVLTFGAGSRLTVL.

This clone was seen a single time. This chain connects TRBV6-5 to TRBJ2-4, with a possible D match to TRBD1 (6 bases). The V gene's germline CDR1 is MNHEY and CDR2 SVGAGI. V was trimmed by 7 bases and J by 8 bases, leaving 15 bases between them. The CDR3 runs 13 residues. The CDR3 region has the DNA TGTGCCAGCACTAATGGGGGCTCGGACATTCAGTACTTC. Its protein is CASTNGGSDIQYF.

V gene TRBV28 combines with J gene TRBJ1-2; D unclear. CDR3 length: 13 residues. The germline CDR1 and CDR2 sequences are MDHEN and SYDVKM. V shed 7 bases and J shed 2 bases, with 11 bases lying between them. The CDR3 bases are TGTGCCAGCACCCCACACAAAAACTATGGCTACACCTTC. Translated, it gives CASTPHKNYGYTF.

This chain connects TRBV7-9 to TRBJ2-3; 8 bases agree with TRBD1. The CDR3 is 15 amino acids. The V gene's germline CDR1 is SEHNR and CDR2 FQNEAQ (reference sequence). V gave up 5 bases and J gave up 4 bases; unmatched junction bases: 8. The CDR3 spells CASSPRGQAADTQYF. As DNA, the CDR3 is TGTGCCAGCAGCCCCCGGGGACAGGCAGCAGATACGCAGTATTTT.

This rearrangement joins TRBV4-1 to TRBJ2-3, with D perhaps matching TRBD2 (7 bases). CDR1 is MGHRA, CDR2 YSYEKL, per germline. V was cut by 1 base and J by 5 bases, with 10 bases left in between. CDR3 length: 14 residues. Written as DNA, the CDR3 is TGCGCCAGCAGCCAAGTAGGGGGGGAAGATACGCAGTATTTT. Protein sequence: CASSQVGGEDTQYF.